This TCR beta chain was found in a study of post-analysis software for immune sequencing data. In the study overall: Relapsing-remitting, secondary progressive and progressive-relapsing multiple sclerosis courses were included. Findings and limits, study-wide: There was significantly lower normalized Chao1 diversity in multiple sclerosis patients than in controls. F-measure co-clustering was strong for batch-matched samples. Roughly 5 TRBV segments occurring more often in patients than controls included TRBV5-6, TRBV5-1 and TRBV20-1.

V lost 2 bases and J 4 bases, leaving 5 bases between the germline ends. Germline CDR1 reads MNHEY; CDR2 reads SMNVEV (reference sequence). The CDR3 contains 12 residues. Carried by the TCR beta cDNA libraries were unique molecular identifiers. Using its own MiXCR run on the PCR reads, TCRdb lists one record per CDR3 protein. Among a few hundred thousand distinct CDR3 sequences listed, less than 40% were seen once. This clonotype was picked up many times. Its antigen is unidentified. The receptor was isolated from a girl aged 10 to 17 with multiple sclerosis. The sequencing input was blood. The J gene is TRBJ2-5, the V gene TRBV27; D is ambiguous. CDR3 loop: CASSLTPETQYF. The CDR3 nucleotides are TGTGCCAGCAGTTTAACCCCAGAGACCCAGTACTTC.